Ten or more counts support the clone carrying this T cell receptor (beta chain). The sample belongs to a study of cytotoxic CD8 clonotypes in ibrutinib-treated CLL. Generated by immunoSEQ multiplex PCR, the TCRdb table keeps only in-frame clones and is missing some. The sample has some 80,000 clones; 70% to 80% are singletons. V lost 6 bases to trimming and J lost 0 bases, with 14 bases between them. The CDR3 contains 15 residues. Per the germline V gene, CDR1 is MDHEN and CDR2 is SYDVKM. The chain recombines TRBV28 with TRBJ1-1, with D possibly matching TRBD1 (6 bases). The receptor was isolated from a human donor with chronic lymphocytic leukemia. The source material was PBMCs, sampled after 12 months of ibrutinib treatment. The CDR3 sequence is CASRRGGDMNTEAFF. The CDR3, as DNA: TGTGCCAGCAGACGGGGTGGGGACATGAACACTGAAGCTTTCTTT.